One and the same sample provided the 32 T cell receptor beta chains below, sequenced in a study of a mutant IDH1 vaccine in newly diagnosed glioma. The antigens of these receptors remain unknown. This table comes from immunoSEQ multiplex PCR, and its TCRdb copy is limited to in-frame clones, with some not included. The repertoire has some 47,000 clones, 65% to 90% of them found once; the top ten carry 4.5% to 5.5%. Documented time point: week 35, safety follow-up. A single vaccine dose contained 300 ug of mutant IDH1 20-mer peptide, and topical imiquimod was used with it. The input for sequencing was PBMCs, taken from a glioma patient whose treatment included an IDH1 peptide vaccine. All receptors derive from a woman aged 40 to 55 with glioma. Some clones in this sample may be carry-over from other donors' samples.

The chain links TRBV6-4 to TRBJ2-3, with 7 nucleotides matching TRBD1. The CDR3 contains 13 residues. CDR1 is MRHNA, CDR2 SNTAGT, per germline. V was pared by 5 bases and J by 6 bases, with 5 bases of the junction left unmatched. Here the CDR3 reads CASSNRGWDTQYF. CDR3 DNA sequence: TGTGCCAGCAGTAACAGGGGTTGGGATACGCAGTATTTT.

The CDR3 sequence is CASSSGTGPLSEQYF. The CDR3 bases are TGCGCCAGCAGCTCCGGGACAGGCCCCCTCTCGGAGCAGTACTTC. The chain links TRBV5-1 to TRBJ2-7; 8 bases align to TRBD1. Germline CDR1 SGHRS, CDR2 YFSETQ. The CDR3 totals 15 residues. J gave up 7 bases and V 3 bases, and 12 bases lay outside the gene matches.

V gene TRBV10-3 combines with J gene TRBJ1-2; D gene unclear. CDR1 and CDR2 (germline): ENHRY, SYGVKD. Trimming took 2 bases from V and 1 from J, leaving 11 bases between them. The CDR3 is made up of 15 amino acids. The CDR3 protein is CAISEVADRNYGYTF. CDR3 sequence (DNA): TGTGCCATCAGTGAGGTGGCTGACCGTAACTATGGCTACACCTTC.

The V gene is TRBV4-2, the J gene TRBJ1-2; D is ambiguous. V dropped 1 base and J dropped 5 bases, with 8 bases sitting between them. The germline gives CDR1 LGHNA, CDR2 YNFKEQ. There are 13 residues in the CDR3. The CDR3 here is CASSQGLGYGYTF. The CDR3 DNA sequence: TGTGCCAGCAGCCAAGGTTTGGGATATGGCTACACCTTC.

V is TRBV28 and J is TRBJ1-1; D uncertain. CDR3 length equals 11 residues. CDR1 and CDR2 (germline): MDHEN, SYDVKM. Trimming took 4 bases from V and 7 from J, leaving 7 bases between them. CDR3 in amino acids: CASSYRFEAFF. In nucleotides, the CDR3 is TGTGCCAGCAGTTATCGGTTTGAAGCTTTCTTT.

The chain carries TRBV9 and TRBJ2-2; possible D gene TRBD2, 5 bases. This CDR3 spans 16 amino acids. Trimming took 4 bases from V and 2 from J, leaving 15 bases between them. Germline V lookup: CDR1 SGDLS, CDR2 YYNGEE. CDR3 coding DNA: TGTGCCAGCAGCCTTACATCCCTAGCCAACACCGGGGAGCTGTTTTTT. It yields the protein CASSLTSLANTGELFF.

The chain uses TRBV2 and TRBJ2-2; perhaps TRBD2 as D (7 bases). Germline CDR1 and CDR2: SNHLY and FYNNEI. This CDR3 contains 17 residues. V lost 4 bases and J 4 bases, leaving 19 bases between the germline ends. CDR3 bases: TGTGCCAGCAGTGGAGATAGGGGGGGCATCAGCACCGGGGAGCTGTTTTTT. Translating it yields CASSGDRGGISTGELFF.

This chain uses TRBV7-2 with TRBJ1-1; the D is unclear. V lost 1 base to trimming and J lost 11 bases, with 20 bases between them. Germline CDR1 SGHTA, CDR2 FQGNSA. This CDR3 has 15 residues. CDR3 region: CASSLEPQLGPWAFF. In DNA, the CDR3 is TGTGCCAGCAGCTTAGAGCCACAACTTGGGCCGTGGGCTTTCTTT.

V and J are TRBV5-6 and TRBJ1-3; perhaps TRBD1 as D (6 bases). V dropped 4 bases and J dropped 0 bases, with 11 bases sitting between them. This CDR3 contains 15 residues. CDR1 is SGHDT and CDR2 is YYEEEE in the germline V gene. The CDR3 DNA sequence: TGTGCCAGCAGCAACGACAGGTTCTCTGGAAACACCATATATTTT. It translates to CASSNDRFSGNTIYF. Filled out from reference TRBV5-6 and TRBJ1-3, the complete variable domain reads DAGVTQSPTHLIKTRGQQVTLRCSPKSGHDTVSWYQQALGQGPQFIFQYYEEEERQRGNFPDRFSGHQFPNYSSELNVNALLLGDSALYLCASSNDRFSGNTIYFGEGSWLTVV.

The chain uses TRBV4-3 and TRBJ2-6; TRBD2 matches 7 bases. Germline CDR1 reads LGHNA; CDR2 reads YSLEER. V lost 1 base, J lost 2 bases, and 8 bases stayed unmatched. The CDR3 has 18 residues. CDR3 bases: TGCGCCAGCAGCCAAGCGTGGGAGCGGGGAGCTGGGGCCAACGTCCTGACTTTC. Amino acid sequence: CASSQAWERGAGANVLTF.

This chain joins TRBV18 and TRBJ2-3; a possible D gene is TRBD2 (5 bases). Germline V lookup: CDR1 KGHSH, CDR2 LQKENI. V lost 5 bases and J lost 0, with 18 bases in between. The CDR3 loop spans 17 amino acids. The CDR3: CASSTFSGDRSTDTQYF. The CDR3 DNA follows: TGTGCCAGCTCAACATTTTCCGGGGATCGGAGCACAGATACGCAGTATTTT.

The chain carries TRBV7-2 and TRBJ2-7; no reliable D call. V shed 2 bases and J shed 6 bases, with 5 bases lying between them. Germline CDR1 reads SGHTA; CDR2 reads FQGNSA. CDR3 size: 11 residues. CDR3 DNA sequence: TGTGCCAGCAGCTTAAAGGCCGAGCAGTACTTC. Translation: CASSLKAEQYF. The whole variable domain, remainder taken from reference TRBV7-2 and TRBJ2-7, is GAGVSQSPSNKVTEKGKDVELRCDPISGHTALYWYRQSLGQGLEFLIYFQGNSAPDKSGLPSDRFSAERTGGSVSTLTIQRTQQEDSAVYLCASSLKAEQYFGPGTRLTVT.

The rearrangement uses TRBV6-1 and TRBJ2-5; D assignment may be TRBD1 or TRBD2 (5 bases each). Germline-derived CDR1 and CDR2 are MNHNS and SASEGT. V was shortened by 4 bases and J by 3 bases, with 12 bases between the two germline ends. This CDR3 spans 14 amino acids. The CDR3 loop is CASSALGTKETQYF. The CDR3 DNA follows: TGTGCCAGCAGTGCCCTCGGGACCAAAGAGACCCAGTACTTC.

This chain connects TRBV27 to TRBJ2-3; 13 bases are a match to TRBD2. In germline, CDR1 is MNHEY, CDR2 SMNVEV (reference sequence). The CDR3 length is 16 residues. After removal of 6 bases from V and 6 bases from J, the junction contained 9 bases not matched to a gene. The CDR3 nucleotides read TGTGCCAGCAGCTTTACTAGCGGGGGGGCATCGGATACGCAGTATTTT. It yields the protein CASSFTSGGASDTQYF.

This clone was seen more than once but under ten times. V is TRBV7-2 and J is TRBJ2-7; D may match TRBD1 or TRBD2 (5 bases each). This CDR3 spans 14 amino acids. Per germline, CDR1 SGHTA and CDR2 FQGNSA. The germline V and J ends were trimmed by 4 bases and 0 bases, with 10 bases remaining between them. CDR3 DNA: TGTGCCAGCAGCTCGGGACGGAACTCCTACGAGCAGTACTTC. Translation gives CASSSGRNSYEQYF.

The CDR3 region is CASSIIGGGNQPQHF. Here the CDR3 DNA reads TGTGCCAGTAGTATAATAGGCGGGGGAAATCAGCCCCAGCATTTT. The gene calls are TRBV19 and TRBJ1-5, with D perhaps matching TRBD1 (5 bases). Trimming left V 2 bases short and J 4 bases short, with 12 bases between. CDR3 length equals 15 residues. Germline CDR1 and CDR2: LNHDA and SQIVND (reference sequence).

The gene calls are TRBV7-8 and TRBJ2-7, with D tentatively TRBD2 (5 bases). The CDR3 loop spans 16 amino acids. V was trimmed by 1 base and J by 0 bases, leaving 13 bases between them. Germline loops: CDR1 SGHVS, CDR2 FQNEAQ. The CDR3: CASSLDPAGASYEQYF. The CDR3 DNA sequence: TGTGCCAGCAGCTTAGACCCTGCGGGCGCCTCCTACGAGCAGTACTTC.

This chain joins TRBV29-1 and TRBJ1-2; 9 nucleotides align to TRBD1. The CDR3 totals 11 residues. V was clipped by 7 bases and J by 8 bases; unmatched bases: 5. CDR1 and CDR2 (germline): SQVTM, ANQGSEA. CDR3 sequence: CSAGTGLGYTF. The CDR3 nucleotides are TGCAGCGCCGGGACAGGGTTAGGCTACACCTTC. Together with reference TRBV29-1 and TRBJ1-2, the CDR3 gives the full variable domain: SAVISQKPSRDICQRGTSLTIQCQVDSQVTMMFWYRQQPGQSLTLIATANQGSEATYESGFVIDKFPISRPNLTFSTLTVSNMSPEDSSIYLCSAGTGLGYTFGSGTRLTVV.

The V gene is TRBV4-1, the J gene TRBJ2-1, with TRBD1 as a possible D gene (5 bases). CDR3 size: 12 residues. Germline-derived CDR1 and CDR2 are MGHRA and YSYEKL. Trimming stripped 5 bases from V and 7 bases from J, with 9 bases between. The DNA for the CDR3 is TGCGCCAGCAGCTTGCCAGGGAATGAGCAGTTCTTC. Protein sequence: CASSLPGNEQFF.

The rearrangement uses TRBV2 and TRBJ2-5; tentative D call: TRBD1 (5 bases). The CDR3 length is 15 residues. Between the trimmed V and J ends, which lost 7 bases and 4 bases, there was a span of 19 bases. Germline CDR1 reads SNHLY; CDR2 reads FYNNEI. For the CDR3, the DNA is TGTGCCAGCACCCCACCACCAGGGTACCGAGAGACCCAGTACTTC. Protein sequence: CASTPPPGYRETQYF.

In its sample, this clone was seen a few times. Written as DNA, the CDR3 is TGTGCCACCTGTACGGGACTAGCGGACACCGGGGAGCTGTTTTTT. It codes for CATCTGLADTGELFF. The chain joins TRBV19 to TRBJ2-2; 11 bases agree with TRBD2. The CDR3 loop spans 15 amino acids. With V trimmed by 10 bases and J by 3 bases, 7 bases remained unmatched. Per germline, CDR1 LNHDA and CDR2 SQIVND (reference sequence).

V is TRBV4-3 and J is TRBJ1-4, with 7 bases lining up with TRBD1. The CDR3 sequence is 17 residues long. V shed 3 bases, J shed 5 bases, and the junction held 12 bases outside the gene matches. The germline V gene encodes CDR1 LGHNA and CDR2 YSLEER. This chain's CDR3 is CASSHPSAGQENEKLFF. The CDR3 DNA follows: TGCGCCAGCAGCCACCCGTCAGCTGGACAGGAAAATGAAAAACTGTTTTTT.

In this sample, this clone turned up once. The chain employs TRBV7-9 and TRBJ2-2; D gene uncertain. V shed 1 base and J shed 0 bases, with 6 bases lying between them. CDR1 and CDR2 (germline): SEHNR, FQNEAQ (reference sequence). CDR3 length: 15 amino acids. The CDR3 region is CASSLVVANTGELFF. The CDR3 DNA reads TGTGCCAGCAGCTTAGTTGTAGCGAACACCGGGGAGCTGTTTTTT.

The chain recombines TRBV7-6 with TRBJ1-1, with 7 bases lining up with TRBD1. This CDR3 contains 15 residues. V was pared by 5 bases and J by 1 base, with 7 bases of the junction left unmatched. Germline CDR1 SGHVS, CDR2 FNYEAQ. CDR3 protein: CASSRRTGANTEAFF. Written as DNA, the CDR3 is TGTGCCAGCAGCCGACGGACAGGAGCGAACACTGAAGCTTTCTTT.

This clone was counted between two and nine times. The chain couples TRBV10-1 to TRBJ1-1, with 7 bases matching TRBD1. CDR1 and CDR2 from the germline V gene are WNHNN and SYGVQD (reference sequence). This CDR3 is 9 amino acids long. The CDR3 here is CATGQEAFF. As DNA, the CDR3 is TGCGCGACGGGACAGGAAGCTTTCTTT.

This clone was counted a single time. The rearrangement uses TRBV7-9 and TRBJ2-7; no firm D call. The V gene's germline CDR1 is SEHNR and CDR2 FQNEAQ (reference sequence). This CDR3 spans 12 amino acids. The V end was cut by 2 bases, the J end by 6 bases, with 8 bases between. CDR3 region: CASSLLSSEQYF. As DNA, the CDR3 is TGTGCCAGCAGCTTATTGTCTTCCGAGCAGTACTTC.

V gene TRBV27 combines with J gene TRBJ1-5; perhaps TRBD1 as D (5 bases). This CDR3 region has 14 residues. Germline CDR1 reads MNHEY; CDR2 reads SMNVEV (reference sequence). V was trimmed by 5 bases and J by 2 bases, leaving 10 bases between them. This chain's CDR3 is CASSAGGGNQPQHF. CDR3 nucleotides: TGTGCCAGCAGTGCGGGGGGGGGCAATCAGCCCCAGCATTTT.

V usage is TRBV28 and J usage is TRBJ1-6; unclear D gene. Looked up from germline, CDR1 is MDHEN and CDR2 is SYDVKM. Trimming pared 7 bases from V and 0 bases from J, leaving 10 bases between. The CDR3 runs 15 residues. DNA for the CDR3: TGTGCCAGCACCCTTGAGGGCTCCTATAATTCACCCCTCCACTTT. Translation: CASTLEGSYNSPLHF.

The chain recombines TRBV28 with TRBJ2-3; tentatively, D is TRBD1 (6 bases). CDR3 size: 16 residues. The germline V and J ends were trimmed by 5 bases and 0 bases, with 15 bases remaining between them. Germline V CDR1 and CDR2: MDHEN, SYDVKM. DNA of the CDR3: TGTGCCAGCAGTCTACAGGGTCCTCTAAGCACAGATACGCAGTATTTT. It specifies CASSLQGPLSTDTQYF.

The chain combines TRBV5-8 with TRBJ2-3; a possible D gene is TRBD2 (6 bases). V lost 2 bases to trimming and J lost 0 bases, with 13 bases between them. The germline CDR1 and CDR2 sequences are SGHTS and YDEGEE. This CDR3 contains 16 residues. CDR3 DNA sequence: TGTGCCAGCAGCTTTAACAGCGGGCCTAGCACAGATACGCAGTATTTT. Amino acids: CASSFNSGPSTDTQYF.

This sequence joins TRBV4-2 and TRBJ1-2; the match to TRBD1 covers 8 bases. The CDR3 is 14 amino acids. CDR1 and CDR2 (germline): LGHNA, YNFKEQ. J lost 6 bases, V lost 3 bases, and 6 bases had no gene match. CDR3 loop: CASSQGRTGHGYTF. The CDR3 nucleotides read TGTGCCAGCAGCCAGGGTCGGACAGGGCATGGCTACACCTTC.

This clone turned up a few times. The CDR3 protein is CSSLGGRTGELFF. The CDR3 DNA sequence: TGCAGCTCCCTCGGGGGGCGGACCGGGGAGCTGTTTTTT. The chain is built from TRBV29-1 and TRBJ2-2; D possibly corresponds to TRBD2 (7 bases). Between the trimmed V and J ends, which lost 8 bases and 5 bases, there was a span of 15 bases. This CDR3 region has 13 residues. CDR1 is SQVTM and CDR2 is ANQGSEA in the germline V gene.